A single sample gave rise to the 25 T cell receptor beta chains below, sequenced in a study of shared clonotypes between healthy human individuals. The assay was immunoSEQ multiplex PCR, and TCRdb's table has in-frame clones only and misses some. The profile shows roughly 400,000 clones, 95% to 97% of them singletons. Sample: memory CD8+ T cells sorted from blood. The subset here: CD45RO+ cells pooled with CCR7-negative TemRA cells. Receptor source: a man aged 25-45 years in good health.

This chain uses TRBV5-4 with TRBJ2-2, with 7 bases identical to TRBD1. The CDR3 covers 14 residues. Germline V gene sequence: CDR1 SGHNT, CDR2 YYREEE (reference sequence). V shed 4 bases, J shed 7 bases, and the junction held 7 bases outside the gene matches. CDR3 sequence: CASSRQGRDGELFF. In nucleotides, the CDR3 is TGTGCCAGCAGCCGACAGGGTCGTGACGGGGAGCTGTTTTTT.

This clone came up once. The chain recombines TRBV7-3 with TRBJ2-1, with 7 bases identical to TRBD1. The CDR3 covers 14 residues. Germline CDR1 and CDR2: SGHTA and FQGTGA. Trimming at V came to 5 bases and at J to 9 bases, leaving 10 bases not matched to a gene. As DNA, the CDR3 is TGTGCCAGCAGCCTCACACCGTACAGGGGTGAGCAGTTCTTC. Its protein is CASSLTPYRGEQFF.

This chain connects TRBV5-8 to TRBJ2-1; 8 positions agree with TRBD2. Looked up from germline, CDR1 is SGHTS and CDR2 is YDEGEE. With 2 bases clipped from V and 8 bases from J, the junction kept 15 bases outside the gene matches. The length of the CDR3 is 17 residues. The CDR3 region is CASSFVSGGRPAHEQFF. CDR3 DNA sequence: TGTGCCAGCAGCTTTGTCAGCGGGGGACGGCCTGCCCATGAGCAGTTCTTC.

V and J are TRBV28 and TRBJ2-4; TRBD1 aligns across 9 bases. The CDR3 has 15 residues. Unmatched junction bases numbered 11, after V lost 6 bases and J lost 8 bases. Germline CDR1 is MDHEN and CDR2 is SYDVKM. CDR3 sequence: CASSHPGQGWDIQYF. The CDR3 region has the DNA TGTGCCAGCAGCCATCCGGGACAGGGATGGGACATTCAGTACTTC.

The chain has TRBV5-4 and TRBJ2-3; TRBD2 might be the D (6 bases). Germline lookup yields CDR1 SGHNT and CDR2 YYREEE (reference sequence). With 0 bases removed from V and 6 bases from J, the gap between germline ends came to 14 bases. The CDR3 spans 15 residues. The CDR3 bases are TGTGCCAGCAGCTTGGTGGGGTCTGGGAGGGATACGCAGTATTTT. Amino acid sequence: CASSLVGSGRDTQYF. Full variable domain (outside the CDR3, taken from reference TRBV5-4 and TRBJ2-3): ETGVTQSPTHLIKTRGQQVTLRCSSQSGHNTVSWYQQALGQGPQFIFQYYREEENGRGNFPPRFSGLQFPNYSSELNVNALELDDSALYLCASSLVGSGRDTQYFGPGTRLTVL.

This chain joins TRBV5-1 and TRBJ2-5; 7 nucleotides align to TRBD1. The germline CDR1 and CDR2 sequences are SGHRS and YFSETQ. The ends lost 4 bases at V and 2 bases at J; junction bases unmatched: 2. CDR3 size: 13 residues. The CDR3 bases are TGCGCCAGCAGCGTGGGACAGCAAGAGACCCAGTACTTC. It is translated as CASSVGQQETQYF.

This chain connects TRBV6-5 to TRBJ1-1; D ambiguous. The CDR3 contains 13 residues. The germline V gene encodes CDR1 MNHEY and CDR2 SVGAGI. V was trimmed by 5 bases and J by 1 base, leaving 8 bases between them. The CDR3 sequence: CASSTYKNTEAFF. CDR3 DNA: TGTGCCAGCAGTACCTATAAGAACACTGAAGCTTTCTTT.

This clone was detected a few times. Other DNA sequences in the sample encode the same CDR3. The rearrangement joins TRBV5-1 to TRBJ2-1, with unresolved D. The CDR3 has 13 residues. Germline lookup yields CDR1 SGHRS and CDR2 YFSETQ. The V end lost 0 bases, the J end lost 2 bases, and 3 bases lay between the germline ends. For the CDR3, the DNA is TGCGCCAGCAGCTTGGACACCTACAATGAGCAGTTCTTC. Protein: CASSLDTYNEQFF.

The genes are TRBV19 and TRBJ2-3; 9 positions match TRBD1. The V and J ends lost 5 bases and 4 bases, in that order; junction bases with no gene match: 7. Germline CDR1 reads LNHDA; CDR2 reads SQIVND (reference sequence). The CDR3 has 15 amino acids. The DNA of the CDR3 is TGTGCCAGTAGTGGAAACAGGGGGCTGGCAGATACGCAGTATTTT. Protein: CASSGNRGLADTQYF.

This clone is a singleton in its sample. The chain combines TRBV9 with TRBJ2-3, with TRBD2 identical over 12 bases. This CDR3 spans 16 amino acids. Unmatched junction bases numbered 8, after V lost 7 bases and J lost 2 bases. Germline lookup yields CDR1 SGDLS and CDR2 YYNGEE. The CDR3 spells CASPGLAGPNTDTQYF. The CDR3 nucleotides read TGTGCCAGCCCGGGACTAGCGGGCCCCAACACAGATACGCAGTATTTT.

The chain has TRBV7-9 and TRBJ1-2; TRBD1 might be the D (6 bases). V was trimmed by 1 base and J by 6 bases, leaving 9 bases between them. The CDR3 spans 13 residues. Germline V lookup: CDR1 SEHNR, CDR2 FQNEAQ (reference sequence). The CDR3, as DNA: TGTGCCAGCAGCTTAGACAGGGTGAATGGCTACACCTTC. Encoded protein: CASSLDRVNGYTF.

Concerning this clone itself: The same CDR3 can be traced to other DNA sequences in this sample. The V call is TRBV5-6, the J call TRBJ2-7; 9 bases match TRBD2. Per the germline V gene, CDR1 is SGHDT and CDR2 is YYEEEE. The CDR3 loop spans 14 amino acids. J gave up 2 bases and V 0 bases, and 0 bases lay outside the gene matches. CDR3 protein: CASSLGGRAYEQYF. The CDR3 region has the DNA TGTGCCAGCAGCTTGGGCGGGAGGGCCTACGAGCAGTACTTC.

The chain couples TRBV7-9 to TRBJ2-7; TRBD1 matches at 8 bases. Per germline, CDR1 SEHNR and CDR2 FQNEAQ (reference sequence). Trimming cost V 5 bases and J 2 bases; bases outside gene matches: 5. The CDR3 spans 14 residues. The CDR3 loop is CASSPQGAAYEQYF. CDR3 bases: TGTGCCAGCAGCCCTCAGGGGGCAGCCTACGAGCAGTACTTC.

This chain joins TRBV5-1 and TRBJ2-7; tentatively, D is TRBD1 or TRBD2 (5 bases each). Germline loops: CDR1 SGHRS, CDR2 YFSETQ. V was trimmed by 0 bases and J by 2 bases, leaving 18 bases between them. CDR3 length: 17 residues. CDR3 loop: CASSLAPRVGVTYEQYF. The CDR3 DNA reads TGCGCCAGCAGCTTGGCCCCCAGGGTGGGGGTAACCTACGAGCAGTACTTC.

This rearrangement joins TRBV5-1 to TRBJ2-7; TRBD2 matches at 14 bases. There are 19 residues in the CDR3. Germline values: CDR1 SGHRS, CDR2 YFSETQ. Trimming at V came to 0 bases and at J to 0 bases, leaving 8 bases not matched to a gene. This CDR3 reads CASSLEGTSGRPHSYEQYF. The CDR3 region has the DNA TGCGCCAGCAGCTTGGAGGGGACTAGCGGGAGACCCCACTCCTACGAGCAGTACTTC.

V usage is TRBV7-9 and J usage is TRBJ1-5; 8 bases match TRBD1. The V gene end was trimmed by 3 bases and the J gene end by 7 bases; junction bases not matched to a gene: 5. CDR1 and CDR2 (germline): SEHNR, FQNEAQ (reference sequence). This CDR3 is built from 14 residues. CDR3 in amino acids: CASSFGQGEQPQHF. In nucleotides, the CDR3 is TGTGCCAGCAGCTTCGGACAGGGTGAACAGCCCCAGCATTTT. Complete variable domain (other parts from reference TRBV7-9 and TRBJ1-5): DTGVSQNPRHKITKRGQNVTFRCDPISEHNRLYWYRQTLGQGPEFLTYFQNEAQLEKSRLLSDRFSAERPKGSFSTLEIQRTEQGDSAMYLCASSFGQGEQPQHFGDGTRLSIL.

The chain links TRBV7-8 to TRBJ2-2; D is unclear. Germline lookup yields CDR1 SGHVS and CDR2 FQNEAQ. V lost 1 base and J lost 7, with 10 bases in between. This CDR3 is built from 14 residues. CDR3 sequence (DNA): TGTGCCAGCAGCTTAGAATTTTCATACGGGGAGCTGTTTTTT. It yields the protein CASSLEFSYGELFF. Based on the CDR3 plus reference TRBV7-8 and TRBJ2-2, the full variable domain is GAGVSQSPRYKVAKRGQDVALRCDPISGHVSLFWYQQALGQGPEFLTYFQNEAQLDKSGLPSDRFFAERPEGSVSTLKIQRTQQEDSAVYLCASSLEFSYGELFFGEGSRLTVL.

The chain uses TRBV5-1 and TRBJ2-3; a weak D match, TRBD2 (6 bases). The CDR3 totals 14 residues. CDR1 is SGHRS and CDR2 is YFSETQ in the germline V gene. The ends were cut back, 4 bases at V and 7 bases at J, with 16 bases in the middle. In DNA, the CDR3 is TGCGCCAGCAGCCCGAACGGGGGTACGAATACGCAGTATTTT. Translated: CASSPNGGTNTQYF.

The chain carries TRBV5-6 and TRBJ2-5, with TRBD1 matching over 8 bases. Unmatched junction bases numbered 10, after V lost 4 bases and J lost 5 bases. The CDR3 is 15 amino acids. Germline-derived CDR1 and CDR2 are SGHDT and YYEEEE. DNA for the CDR3: TGTGCCAGCAGCCCACAGGGGGGATCGTGGGAGACCCAGTACTTC. As protein: CASSPQGGSWETQYF.

The genes are TRBV28 and TRBJ2-5, with D possibly TRBD1 on 6 matching bases. Between the trimmed V and J ends, which lost 3 bases and 5 bases, there was a span of 16 bases. Germline values: CDR1 MDHEN, CDR2 SYDVKM. The CDR3 has 15 amino acids. CDR3 region: CASSFIGTSRETQYF. The DNA of the CDR3 is TGTGCCAGCAGTTTTATTGGGACATCTAGGGAGACCCAGTACTTC.

The CDR3 DNA sequence: TGTGCCAGCAGCCAAGATCTAACCTACGAGCAGTACTTC. Protein: CASSQDLTYEQYF. V usage is TRBV4-2 and J usage is TRBJ2-7; D is unclear. Germline CDR1 and CDR2: LGHNA and YNFKEQ. CDR3 size: 13 residues. Trimming pared 0 bases from V and 2 bases from J, leaving 5 bases between.

With regard to this clone: The same CDR3 also results from other DNA sequences found in this sample. This sequence joins TRBV5-1 and TRBJ2-2; D unresolved. The V end lost 0 bases, the J end lost 1 base, and 7 bases lay between the germline ends. The CDR3 consists of 15 residues. The germline V gene encodes CDR1 SGHRS and CDR2 YFSETQ. The CDR3 sequence: CASSLARQNTGELFF. The CDR3 DNA sequence: TGCGCCAGCAGCTTGGCGCGACAGAACACCGGGGAGCTGTTTTTT.

The rearrangement joins TRBV4-2 to TRBJ2-2; D gene unclear. CDR3 length: 16 residues. V was pared by 0 bases and J by 0 bases, with 8 bases between. Germline V gene lookup returns CDR1 LGHNA and CDR2 YNFKEQ. CDR3 amino acids: CASSQDGAPNTGELFF. The CDR3 nucleotides read TGTGCCAGCAGCCAAGATGGAGCCCCGAACACCGGGGAGCTGTTTTTT.

The chain combines TRBV7-9 with TRBJ1-2, with 7 positions matching TRBD1. Losses at the gene ends were 5 bases for V and 5 bases for J; bases not matched to a gene: 11. The germline gives CDR1 SEHNR, CDR2 FQNEAQ (reference sequence). This CDR3 spans 15 amino acids. The CDR3 sequence: CASSLGTAGAYGYTF. In DNA, the CDR3 is TGTGCCAGCAGCCTCGGGACAGCCGGGGCGTATGGCTACACCTTC.

The chain joins TRBV18 to TRBJ1-1; the D gene is possibly TRBD1 (5 bases). V shed 3 bases and J shed 2 bases, with 13 bases lying between them. Germline CDR1 KGHSH, CDR2 LQKENI. The CDR3 covers 15 residues. The DNA of the CDR3 is TGTGCCAGCTCACCTCTGAGGGGACCAAACACTGAAGCTTTCTTT. Its protein is CASSPLRGPNTEAFF.